Listed below are T cell receptor beta chains from one sample, sequenced in a study of OX40 agonist ivuxolimab in advanced cancers. The data were produced by immunoSEQ multiplex PCR, yet TCRdb's version contains in-frame clones alone and is incomplete. Found here are about 80,000 clones, approximately 92% of them singletons; the top ten hold about 0.34%. This specimen consisted of CD4+ or CD8+ T cells sorted from blood, obtained in a trial of the OX40 agonist ivuxolimab. All receptors come from an adult with an advanced solid tumor such as melanoma, head and neck, liver or kidney cancer. CDR3s include the opening cysteine and the closing phenylalanine or tryptophan. D genes are given only for firm matches. Some rows have no size entry. The others give once, few or many, or a class for an expanded clone.

clone_size,j_call,d_call,v_call,cdr3_nt,cdr3_aa
NA,TRBJ2-2,TRBD2,TRBV7-2,TGTGCCAGCAGCATGAGCGGGGGGGCCCCCGGGGAGCTGTTTTTT,CASSMSGGAPGELFF
NA,TRBJ2-5,TRBD1,TRBV7-2,TGTGCCAGCAGCCCGTGGACAGGGACGGAGACCCAGTACTTC,CASSPWTGTETQYF
once,TRBJ1-3,NA,TRBV18,TGTGCCAGCTCACGGGAGACTGGAAACACCATATATTTT,CASSRETGNTIYF
NA,TRBJ1-5,NA,TRBV28,TGTGCCAGCAGTCGCCCACAGGATAGCAATCAGCCCCAGCATTTT,CASSRPQDSNQPQHF
NA,TRBJ1-2,NA,TRBV5-6,TGTGCCAGCAGCTCGGTGGGGGGGCGAGGCTATGGCTACACCTTC,CASSSVGGRGYGYTF
NA,TRBJ1-5,TRBD1,TRBV6-6,TGTGCCAGCAGTTCACAGGGGTATAGCAATCAGCCCCAGCATTTT,CASSSQGYSNQPQHF
NA,TRBJ1-5,TRBD1,TRBV4-3,TGCGCCAGCAGCCAAGACGGGACAGGGGGCCAACCCCAGCATTTT,CASSQDGTGGQPQHF
NA,TRBJ2-5,NA,TRBV7-8,TGTGCCAGCAGTTTACAAGGGGGGGGTCAAGAGACCCAGTACTTC,CASSLQGGGQETQYF
NA,TRBJ2-7,TRBD2,TRBV6-5,TGTGCCAGCAGCACTAGCGGGGGGCCCTACGAGCAGTACTTC,CASSTSGGPYEQYF
NA,TRBJ1-2,NA,TRBV19,TGTGCCAGTAGTATAAAGGGAAACTATGGCTACACCTTC,CASSIKGNYGYTF
NA,TRBJ2-3,TRBD2,TRBV10-2,TGCGCCAGCAGTATAGCGGGAGTAGATACGCAGTATTTT,CASSIAGVDTQYF
NA,TRBJ2-2,NA,TRBV19,TGTGCCAGGAGCGGTGACGTCAAAGGTGGCGGGGAGCTGTTTTTT,CARSGDVKGGGELFF
once,TRBJ2-3,TRBD2,TRBV5-4,TGTGCCAGCAGCTTGAGTATCGGCGGGAGGGGAACAGATACGCAGTATTTT,CASSLSIGGRGTDTQYF
NA,TRBJ2-7,TRBD1,TRBV6-1,TGTGCCAGCAGCGCGGGACAGGGTATCGGTGAGCAGTACTTC,CASSAGQGIGEQYF
NA,TRBJ1-6,NA,TRBV14,TGTGCCAGCAGACCCACCGCGGGCCACTATAATTCACCCCTCCACTTT,CASRPTAGHYNSPLHF
NA,TRBJ2-3,NA,TRBV7-9,TGTGCCAGCAGCTTTGATTCGGATACGCAGTATTTT,CASSFDSDTQYF
NA,TRBJ2-7,NA,TRBV5-5,TGTGCCAGCAGCTTCGCCGGGCAGGGAGCCCCTTACGAGCAGTACTTC,CASSFAGQGAPYEQYF
once,TRBJ2-7,TRBD2,TRBV4-3,TGCGCCAGCAGCCAATACCGGGCTAGCGGGAGACGGGACGAGCAGTACTTC,CASSQYRASGRRDEQYF
NA,TRBJ2-7,NA,TRBV21-1,TGTGCCAGCAGCAAAGGGGTTCTAGCGGGGGGCTCGGAACCCTACGAGCAGTACTTC,CASSKGVLAGGSEPYEQYF
NA,TRBJ2-7,NA,TRBV5-1,TGCGCCAGCACCGACCATGACGCGACAGGTACTTACGAGCAGTACTTC,CASTDHDATGTYEQYF
NA,TRBJ1-2,NA,TRBV4-1,TGCGCCAGCAGCCACGGGCAGGGTGAAGGCTACACCTTC,CASSHGQGEGYTF
NA,TRBJ1-1,NA,TRBV5-4,TGTGCCAGCAGCTTGGACTTGAACACTGAAGCTTTCTTT,CASSLDLNTEAFF
NA,TRBJ2-3,NA,TRBV15,TGTGCCACCAGCAGAGATCCAGGGGCGGGAGATACGCAGTATTTT,CATSRDPGAGDTQYF
NA,TRBJ1-1,NA,TRBV7-2,TGTGCCAGCAGCTTATCCCGGACGGGGGCGCGGGGCACTGAAGCTTTCTTT,CASSLSRTGARGTEAFF
NA,TRBJ2-7,TRBD1,TRBV5-6,TGTGCCAGCAGCTTTTTACAGGGGGCGCTCGAGCAGTACTTC,CASSFLQGALEQYF
few,TRBJ2-5,NA,TRBV10-1,TGCGCCAGCAGTGAGTCGTCGGGCGGGGAAGAGACCCAGTACTTC,CASSESSGGEETQYF
NA,TRBJ2-7,NA,TRBV7-2,TGTGCCAGCAGCTTAACTCCCAGCGTCTCCTACGAGCAGTACTTC,CASSLTPSVSYEQYF
NA,TRBJ1-5,TRBD1,TRBV6-5,TGTGCCAGCACCCCGGGAGGGGGCGGCAATCAGCCCCAGCATTTT,CASTPGGGGNQPQHF
NA,TRBJ2-5,TRBD1,TRBV27,TGTGCCAGCCCCAGAGGACAGGGCGAAGAGGCCCAGTACTTC,CASPRGQGEEAQYF
NA,TRBJ2-5,NA,TRBV7-2,TGTGCCAGCAGGCAGATAGGGGCCGGAGAGACCCAGTACTTC,CASRQIGAGETQYF
NA,TRBJ1-2,TRBD1,TRBV7-2,TGTGCCAGCAGCTTAGCGCCGCAGGGGGCCCATGGCTACACCTTC,CASSLAPQGAHGYTF
NA,TRBJ2-7,NA,TRBV9,TGTGCCAGCAATCGCGGGGGGACAGGGACCTACGAGCAGTACTTC,CASNRGGTGTYEQYF
NA,TRBJ2-3,NA,TRBV7-9,TGTGCCAGCAGCGAAGGGAGTTACGCTAGCACAGATACGCAGTATTTT,CASSEGSYASTDTQYF
NA,TRBJ2-7,NA,TRBV10-3,TGTGCCATCAGATCAAGGTCAGTTATCGACGAGCAGTACTTC,CAIRSRSVIDEQYF
NA,TRBJ1-1,TRBD1,TRBV5-1,TGCGCCAGCAGCGCACGACAGGGCACGAACACTGAAGCTTTCTTT,CASSARQGTNTEAFF
NA,TRBJ1-6,TRBD1,TRBV5-4,TGTGCCAGCAGCTTGGGAGGGACAGCTAGCAATTCACCCCTCCACTTT,CASSLGGTASNSPLHF
NA,TRBJ2-3,NA,TRBV7-2,TGTGCCAGCAGCCCCCAGCCGACCACTAGCACAGATACGCAGTATTTT,CASSPQPTTSTDTQYF
NA,TRBJ2-3,TRBD2,TRBV5-1,TGCGCCAGCATCGCAGTAGCGGGGGGTACAGATACGCAGTATTTT,CASIAVAGGTDTQYF
NA,TRBJ2-5,NA,TRBV7-9,TGTGCCAGCAGTGTGAGGGGCACCGGTGAGACCCAGTACTTC,CASSVRGTGETQYF
NA,TRBJ2-1,NA,TRBV7-2,TGTGCCAGCAGCTTAGGCACAGGGACGGGTAATGAGCAGTTCTTC,CASSLGTGTGNEQFF
NA,TRBJ2-7,NA,TRBV27,TGTGCCAGCAGTACCTCCGGGACTGACCCCTACGAGCAGTACTTC,CASSTSGTDPYEQYF